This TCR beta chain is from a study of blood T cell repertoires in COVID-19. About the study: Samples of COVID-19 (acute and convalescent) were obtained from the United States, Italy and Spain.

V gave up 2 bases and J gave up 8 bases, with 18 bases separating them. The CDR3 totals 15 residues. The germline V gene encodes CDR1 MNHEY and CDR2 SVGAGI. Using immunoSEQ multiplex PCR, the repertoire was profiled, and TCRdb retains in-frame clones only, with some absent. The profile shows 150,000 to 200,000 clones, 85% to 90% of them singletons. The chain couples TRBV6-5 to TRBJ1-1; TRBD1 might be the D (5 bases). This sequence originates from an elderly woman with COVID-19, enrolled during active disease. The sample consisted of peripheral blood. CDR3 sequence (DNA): TGTGCCAGCAGTTACGAACGGGACTCCGGGAGAGAAGCTTTCTTT. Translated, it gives CASSYERDSGREAFF.